This record concerns one T cell receptor (beta chain) sequence. The ends were cut back, 2 bases at V and 7 bases at J, with 15 bases in the middle. CDR1 is KGHSH and CDR2 is LQKENI in the germline V gene. The CDR3 runs 15 residues. The sample comes from a study of blood T cell repertoires in COVID-19. Across the study: PBMCs, B-cell-depleted T cells, or T cells were the source of the cDNA or gDNA that made up the material.

Data came from immunoSEQ multiplex PCR; TCRdb stores just in-frame clones and leaves some out. This sample has 360,000 or so clones, with 89% found just once. The chain recombines TRBV18 with TRBJ1-5, with D uncertain. The receptor comes from a woman aged 25 to 39 who had recovered from COVID-19. Sequenced: PBMCs or T cells enriched from blood (not recorded which). The CDR3 protein is CASSPTVTGGQPQHF. In DNA form, the CDR3 reads TGTGCCAGCTCACCAACTGTCACGGGAGGACAGCCCCAGCATTTT. Full variable domain (outside the CDR3, taken from reference TRBV18 and TRBJ1-5): NAGVMQNPRHLVRRRGQEARLRCSPMKGHSHVYWYRQLPEEGLKFMVYLQKENIIDESGMPKERFSAEFPKEGPSILRIQQVVRGDSAAYFCASSPTVTGGQPQHFGDGTRLSIL.